These 25 T cell receptor delta chains originate from one sample sequenced in a study of gamma-delta T cells after stem cell transplantation. TCRdb re-called the RT-PCR reads using CATT. The table has over 1,000 delta-chain clones, 18% seen once. The sequenced sample was gamma-delta T cells. The receptors here all came from a human donor. It is not recorded whose cells these are; they may come from a transplant donor.

Within the sample, this clone is medium-sized. The V gene is TRDV1, the J gene TRDJ1; possible D gene TRDD3, 5 bases. The CDR3 length is 16 residues. Germline lookup yields CDR1 TSWWSYY and CDR2 QGS. The V end was cut by 5 bases, the J end by 8 bases, with 24 bases between. The CDR3 DNA is TGTGCTCTTGGGTTGGAGGGTCTGGGCAAAGACAGGAAACTCATCTTT. This translates into CALGLEGLGKDRKLIF.

By proportion, this clone is medium-sized. In the same sample, other DNA sequences code for this CDR3. CDR3 region: CACDYLTGGVTDKLIF. CDR3 nucleotide sequence: TGTGCCTGTGATTACCTTACTGGGGGAGTGACCGATAAACTCATCTTT. The chain carries TRDV2 and TRDJ1; TRDD3 matches at 9 bases. The CDR3 has 16 amino acids. The V segment lost 4 bases and the J segment 2 bases; nucleotides outside the gene matches: 10. CDR1 and CDR2 (germline): GEAIGNYY, EKD.

A remark on this clone: This likely traces to a read error, being one base from a far larger clone. The gene calls are TRDV2 and TRDJ1; 8 bases agree with TRDD3. Germline-derived CDR1 and CDR2 are GEAIGNYY and EKD. This CDR3 is 14 amino acids long. V shed 5 bases and J 9 bases; nucleotides not matched to a gene: 13. CDR3 protein: CACVEPGDKSELIF. CDR3 DNA sequence: TGTGCCTGTGTCGAACCGGGGGATAAGTCGGAACTCATCTTT.

Details on this clone: A far larger clone is a single base away, which makes a read error likely. The genes are TRDV2 and TRDJ1; 10 nucleotides align to TRDD3. V dropped 3 bases and J dropped 5; count of bases not matched to a gene: 11. Germline CDR1 and CDR2: GEAIGNYY and EKD. The CDR3 length is 16 residues. CDR3 protein: CACDALGDSLQDKLIF. The CDR3 bases are TGTGCCTGTGACGCCCTGGGGGATAGCCTACAGGATAAACTCATCTTT.

This clone ranks as medium-sized. V gene TRDV2 combines with J gene TRDJ1, with TRDD3 matching 7 bases. The V and J ends lost 0 bases and 0 bases, in that order; junction bases with no gene match: 6. CDR1 is GEAIGNYY and CDR2 is EKD in the germline V gene. The CDR3 covers 16 residues. The CDR3 protein is CACDTVGGIDTDKLIF. The CDR3 DNA sequence: TGTGCCTGTGACACCGTCGGGGGGATCGACACCGATAAACTCATCTTT.

This clone was picked up a small number of times. This likely stems from a read error, as it lies one base from a far larger clone. The same CDR3 can be traced to other DNA sequences in this sample. The chain is built from TRDV2 and TRDJ1, with 11 nucleotides matching TRDD3. CDR1 and CDR2 (germline): GEAIGNYY, EKD. The CDR3 spans 17 residues. The CDR3 loop reads CACDTVQPGGYSDKLIF. The CDR3 DNA reads as TGTGCCTGCGACACCGTGCAGCCTGGGGGATACTCCGATAAACTCATCTTT.

As to this clone: A much larger clone is a single base away; this may be a read error. The chain couples TRDV1 to TRDJ1, with 10 nucleotides matching TRDD3. CDR3 size: 23 residues. The V gene end was trimmed by 3 bases and the J gene end by 0 bases; junction bases not matched to a gene: 25. Germline CDR1 TSWWSYY, CDR2 QGS. As DNA, the CDR3 is TGTGCTCTTGGGGATCCCCGTTCTTCCTCCAACTACTGGGGGATCCAGCACACCGATAAACTCATCTTT. Its translation: CALGDPRSSSNYWGIQHTDKLIF.

In its sample, this clone was seen once. A much larger clone lies one base from this, so it may be a read error. The chain uses TRDV2 and TRDJ3, with TRDD3 matching over 12 bases. Per the germline V gene, CDR1 is GEAIGNYY and CDR2 is EKD. The CDR3 sequence is 23 residues long. The CDR3 loop reads CACNTVYWGIQNLSSWDTRQMFF. CDR3 DNA: TGTGCCTGTAACACCGTGTACTGGGGGATACAAAACCTGAGCTCCTGGGACACCCGACAGATGTTTTTC.

Relative to its sample, this clone is medium-sized (0.01 to 0.1%). This sample includes further DNA sequences coding for the same CDR3. This chain joins TRDV2 and TRDJ3; 12 nucleotides line up with TRDD3. Germline CDR1 reads GEAIGNYY; CDR2 reads EKD. V shed 1 base, J shed 6 bases, and the junction held 9 bases outside the gene matches. The CDR3 has 19 residues. The CDR3 region is CACDTLLLGDTPDTRQMFF. DNA of the CDR3: TGTGCCTGTGACACTCTACTACTGGGGGATACCCCGGACACCCGACAGATGTTTTTC.

This clone was found a few times. This sequence is one base from a far larger clone and is likely a read error. Other DNA sequences in this sample translate to the same CDR3. The chain employs TRDV1 and TRDJ1; 9 bases are a match to TRDD3. From germline, CDR1 is TSWWSYY and CDR2 QGS. The V and J ends lost 0 bases and 3 bases, in that order; junction bases with no gene match: 11. The CDR3 totals 18 residues. The CDR3, as DNA: TGTGCTCTTGGGGAACTATGGGTACTGGGGGACCCGTCCGATAAACTCATCTTT. Translating it yields CALGELWVLGDPSDKLIF.

In regard to this clone: The junction and the germline gene differ at one end; a read error may be behind it. At the DNA level, this CDR3 is encoded by other sequences in the same sample as well. The V and J genes are TRDV1 and TRDJ1, with TRDD3 matching over 12 bases. The CDR3 length is 27 residues. Germline loops: CDR1 TSWWSYY, CDR2 QGS. CDR3 bases: TGTGCTCTTGGAGAACTGTACCGCATCGTGAGACTGGGGGATACCCCCCATGACCCGACCCCCTCCGATAAACTCATCTTT. As protein: CALGELYRIVRLGDTPHDPTPSDKLIF.

This clone was counted only a few times. Its ends do not fully match the called genes, so a read error is possible. Within the sample, other DNA sequences also encode this same CDR3. V and J are TRDV1 and TRDJ1; D is tentatively TRDD2 or TRDD3 (7 bases each). Germline V gives CDR1 TSWWSYY, CDR2 QGS. There are 18 residues in the CDR3. The CDR3 DNA reads as TGCGCTCTTGGGGACCCTATTCCTACACTGGGGTACACCGATAAACTCATCTTT. Translating gives CALGDPIPTLGYTDKLIF.

This clone showed up just a few times. The protein recorded in TCRdb matches a much larger clone and deviates from this DNA's translation at residue 5, suggesting a read error; the protein here is obtained by translating the DNA. The chain recombines TRDV1 with TRDJ1; TRDD3 matches at 10 bases. V gave up 4 bases and J gave up 3 bases; unmatched junction bases: 14. Germline V gives CDR1 TSWWSYY, CDR2 QGS. This CDR3 region has 18 residues. CDR3 coding DNA: TGTGCTCTTGGGGGACTATGGGTACTGGGGGATCCGTCCGATAAACTCATCTTT. Translation gives CALGGLWVLGDPSDKLIF.

About this clone: This may be a read error: a much more frequent sequence differs by one nucleotide. The gene calls are TRDV2 and TRDJ1; D is unclear. CDR3 length equals 15 residues. The germline V gene has CDR1 GEAIGNYY and CDR2 EKD. CDR3 DNA sequence: TGTGCCCGTGACACGCTGGAGGGTTACACCGATAAACTCATCTTT. This translates into CARDTLEGYTDKLIF.

This clone is categorized as medium-sized. This clone may be a read error of a much larger clone one base away. The sample carries other DNA sequences with the same CDR3. For the CDR3, the DNA is TGTGCCTGTGATACCTTGGATAACCCAACCGATAAACTCATCTTT. It is translated as CACDTLDNPTDKLIF. The J gene is TRDJ1, the V gene TRDV2, with D perhaps matching TRDD3 (5 bases). Trimming stripped 4 bases from V and 2 bases from J, with 16 bases between. CDR1 GEAIGNYY and CDR2 EKD come from the germline V gene. This CDR3 region has 15 residues.

There are a few counts of this clone. The chain links TRDV1 to TRDJ1, with TRDD3 matching over 7 bases. The CDR3 spans 20 residues. V dropped 2 bases and J dropped 3; count of bases not matched to a gene: 21. The V gene's germline CDR1 is TSWWSYY and CDR2 QGS. The CDR3 loop reads CALGELSSVLGGRGADKLIF. The CDR3 DNA reads as TGTGCTCTTGGGGAATTAAGTTCCGTACTTGGGGGACGGGGGGCCGATAAACTCATCTTT.

By frequency in the sample, this clone is medium-sized. The gene calls are TRDV2 and TRDJ1; 9 nucleotides agree with TRDD3. The V gene's germline CDR1 is GEAIGNYY and CDR2 EKD. The CDR3 has 18 amino acids. Trimming took 3 bases from V and 12 from J; bases not matched to a gene: 25. CDR3 sequence (DNA): TGTGCCTGTGACCGAGTTTTAGCTACTGGGGGACCCCGCGGGGGGGTCATCTTT. Encoded protein: CACDRVLATGGPRGGVIF.

To note about this clone: A far larger clone is only one base removed, so a read error is likely. This sample also contains other DNA sequences that code for the same CDR3. This chain connects TRDV2 to TRDJ1, with 9 bases that match TRDD3. The CDR3 contains 20 residues. Per the germline V gene, CDR1 is GEAIGNYY and CDR2 is EKD. The CDR3 DNA follows: TGTGCCTGCGACACTTTAGGGGATACGCCGGGCTCGTTGAAAATCGATAAACTCATCTTT. This encodes CACDTLGDTPGSLKIDKLIF.

The CDR3 loop reads CALGELYLNGKLIF. CDR3 in DNA: TGTGCTCTTGGGGAACTTTATCTCAACGGTAAACTCATCTTT. The rearrangement links TRDV1 to TRDJ1, with D hard to call. In germline, CDR1 is TSWWSYY, CDR2 QGS. This CDR3 has 14 residues. V was cut by 0 bases and J by 7 bases, with 12 bases left in between.

This clone was seen a few times. The genes are TRDV3 and TRDJ1, with D uncertain. The germline V and J ends were trimmed by 0 bases and 1 base, with 21 bases remaining between them. The CDR3 loop spans 17 amino acids. Germline CDR1 is TVYSNPD and CDR2 is GDNSRS (reference sequence). The DNA for the CDR3 is TGTGCCTTTAGGGTACGGCTACTGTTTCCGCTCACCGATAAACTCATCTTT. It is translated as CAFRVRLLFPLTDKLIF.

By its share, this clone is medium-sized. The chain employs TRDV1 and TRDJ1; D tentatively reads TRDD2 or TRDD3 (6 bases each). Trimming removed 0 bases from V and 0 bases from J, with 20 bases in between. Germline lookup yields CDR1 TSWWSYY and CDR2 QGS. The CDR3 extends over 19 amino acids. In nucleotides, the CDR3 is TGTGCTCTTGGGGAACTCCATGCTCTTCCTGGGGTTTACACCGATAAACTCATCTTT. This codes for CALGELHALPGVYTDKLIF.

By sample share, this clone is medium-sized. V usage is TRDV2 and J usage is TRDJ3, with TRDD3 matching over 13 bases. CDR3 length: 22 amino acids. Looked up from germline, CDR1 is GEAIGNYY and CDR2 is EKD. V gave up 0 bases and J gave up 0 bases; unmatched junction bases: 10. CDR3 in DNA: TGTGCCTGTGACACCGGGTACTGGGGGATACGCCCAAACTCCTGGGACACCCGACAGATGTTTTTC. Encoded protein: CACDTGYWGIRPNSWDTRQMFF.

This rearrangement joins TRDV1 to TRDJ1; 12 bases agree with TRDD3. Germline-derived CDR1 and CDR2 are TSWWSYY and QGS. This CDR3 is built from 23 residues. V trimming: 5 bases; J trimming: 0 bases; junction bases outside the gene matches: 25. The CDR3 is CALGRAFFPRDNWGIPYTDKLIF. The CDR3 DNA follows: TGTGCTCTTGGGAGGGCCTTTTTCCCTCGGGATAACTGGGGGATACCGTACACCGATAAACTCATCTTT.

The V and J genes are TRDV1 and TRDJ1; 10 nucleotides agree with TRDD3. Germline lookup yields CDR1 TSWWSYY and CDR2 QGS. The CDR3 totals 23 residues. Losses at the gene ends were 5 bases for V and 0 bases for J; bases not matched to a gene: 27. The DNA for the CDR3 is TGTGCTCTTGGGCCGACGGCCTTCCCCCCGTACTGGGGGATCCCCCCCTACACCGATAAACTCATCTTT. Protein sequence: CALGPTAFPPYWGIPPYTDKLIF.

This clone is medium-sized within its sample. The rearrangement joins TRDV1 to TRDJ1, with a tentative D call TRDD3 (6 bases). The CDR3 contains 19 residues. Trimming cost V 0 bases and J 0 bases, with 20 bases left between them. Germline loops: CDR1 TSWWSYY, CDR2 QGS. The CDR3 reads CALGELPQSGDPYTDKLIF. The CDR3 coding sequence is TGTGCTCTTGGGGAACTTCCCCAATCGGGGGACCCGTACACCGATAAACTCATCTTT.